Listed here are 26 T cell receptor beta chains from one sample, sequenced in a study of PD-1 blockade in classical Hodgkin lymphoma. Time point here: cycle 4 day 1 (C4D1), after less than seven weeks of nivolumab. The patients all showed relapse after autologous stem cell transplantation, while their brentuximab vedotin exposure varied. Magnetic negative selection of thawed PBMCs was the method by which CD4+ T cells were purified. Repertoires were generated with immunoSEQ multiplex PCR, while TCRdb's copy carries only in-frame clones and drops some. The table lists 25,000 to 30,000 clones, approximately 80% of them singletons. The source was CD4+ T cells from blood, collected before the fourth cycle of nivolumab. Receptor source: a human donor with classical Hodgkin lymphoma.

CDR3 sequence reads: CASSQGDDRGGGYTF. In DNA, the CDR3 is TGCGCCAGCAGCCAAGGGGACGACAGGGGCGGAGGCTACACCTTC. The rearrangement joins TRBV4-3 to TRBJ1-2, with 8 bases that match TRBD1. Germline CDR1 is LGHNA and CDR2 is YSLEER. This CDR3 region has 15 residues. The ends lost 1 base at V and 8 bases at J; junction bases unmatched: 9.

This chain uses TRBV5-1 with TRBJ1-1; D gene uncertain. Trimming left V 0 bases short and J 1 base short, with 7 bases between. The CDR3 loop spans 14 amino acids. Looked up from germline, CDR1 is SGHRS and CDR2 is YFSETQ. The CDR3 DNA sequence: TGCGCCAGCAGCTTGGAACCTCCGAACACTGAAGCTTTCTTT. Translating gives CASSLEPPNTEAFF.

The chain carries TRBV7-8 and TRBJ2-7, with D perhaps given as TRBD1 or TRBD2 (5 bases each). Trimming left V 1 base short and J 7 bases short, with 11 bases between. CDR1 is SGHVS, CDR2 FQNEAQ, per germline. CDR3 length: 13 residues. The CDR3 loop reads CASSLVWGGEQYF. The CDR3 DNA follows: TGTGCCAGCAGCTTAGTATGGGGCGGGGAGCAGTACTTC.

The chain uses TRBV2 and TRBJ2-5; D perhaps matches TRBD1 (5 bases). The CDR3 extends over 13 amino acids. Germline assignment: CDR1 SNHLY and CDR2 FYNNEI. Trimming cost V 4 bases and J 3 bases, with 9 bases left between them. The CDR3 protein is CASSGDSKETQYF. CDR3 in DNA: TGTGCCAGCAGTGGAGACAGTAAAGAGACCCAGTACTTC.

The chain links TRBV7-8 to TRBJ2-7, with 9 bases that match TRBD1. The J segment lost 1 base and the V segment lost 5 bases, leaving 12 bases of the junction unmatched. The length of the CDR3 is 17 residues. CDR1 is SGHVS and CDR2 is FQNEAQ in the germline V gene. The CDR3 loop reads CASSPYPRDRVSYEQYF. DNA for the CDR3: TGTGCCAGCAGCCCCTATCCCCGGGACAGGGTATCCTACGAGCAGTACTTC.

The rearrangement uses TRBV5-4 and TRBJ2-1; 13 bases match TRBD2. V lost 1 base, J lost 9 bases, and 4 bases stayed unmatched. The germline V gene has CDR1 SGHNT and CDR2 YYREEE (reference sequence). The CDR3 has 15 residues. CDR3 nucleotide sequence: TGTGCCAGCAGCTTGACTAGCGGGGGGGCGGGTGAGCAGTTCTTC. Translation: CASSLTSGGAGEQFF.

This rearrangement joins TRBV10-3 to TRBJ1-6, with 9 positions matching TRBD1. CDR1 and CDR2 (germline): ENHRY, SYGVKD. The CDR3 contains 16 residues. Trimming removed 6 bases from V and 6 bases from J; junction bases left unmatched: 9. Here the CDR3 reads CAISPGQGGINSPLHF. The CDR3 DNA follows: TGTGCCATCAGCCCGGGACAGGGCGGGATTAATTCACCCCTCCACTTT.

This clone was detected a few times. This sequence joins TRBV28 and TRBJ2-2; no definite D call. V dropped 7 bases and J dropped 3 bases, with 3 bases sitting between them. The CDR3 spans 11 residues. The germline V gene has CDR1 MDHEN and CDR2 SYDVKM. CDR3 residues: CASIDTGELFF. CDR3 bases: TGTGCCAGCATAGACACCGGGGAGCTGTTTTTT.

In nucleotides, the CDR3 is TGTGCCAGCAGCTCCCGCGCACCTCAAGGCGATGAGCAGTTCTTC. Translating gives CASSSRAPQGDEQFF. The V call is TRBV5-8, the J call TRBJ2-1, with no clear D. Germline CDR1 SGHTS, CDR2 YDEGEE. V shed 3 bases and J shed 8 bases, with 18 bases lying between them. This CDR3 has 15 amino acids.

The V gene is TRBV2, the J gene TRBJ1-5; no firm D call. The germline V and J ends were trimmed by 3 bases and 7 bases, with 10 bases remaining between them. Germline V gene lookup returns CDR1 SNHLY and CDR2 FYNNEI. The CDR3 has 13 residues. CDR3 bases: TGTGCCAGCAGTGATAATGAGGCCCAGCCCCAGCATTTT. This translates into CASSDNEAQPQHF.

The V gene is TRBV4-3, the J gene TRBJ2-5; no definite D call. V lost 0 bases to trimming and J lost 4 bases, with 6 bases between them. CDR1 and CDR2 from the germline V gene are LGHNA and YSLEER. The CDR3 is 13 amino acids. CDR3 residues: CASSQDRLETQYF. In nucleotides, the CDR3 is TGCGCCAGCAGCCAAGATCGGTTAGAGACCCAGTACTTC.

The J gene is TRBJ1-5, the V gene TRBV5-4; maybe TRBD1 (5 bases). CDR1 and CDR2 from the germline V gene are SGHNT and YYREEE (reference sequence). Trimming took 1 base from V and 5 from J, leaving 7 bases between them. There are 13 residues in the CDR3. The CDR3 protein is CASSLSTDQPQHF. DNA of the CDR3: TGTGCCAGCAGCTTGTCGACAGATCAGCCCCAGCATTTT.

This rearrangement joins TRBV10-3 to TRBJ2-1; D unclear. The CDR3 runs to 13 residues. Germline loops: CDR1 ENHRY, CDR2 SYGVKD. The V and J ends lost 1 base and 9 bases respectively, with 10 bases between them. The CDR3 sequence: CAISEFESGEQFF. CDR3 bases: TGTGCCATCAGTGAGTTCGAATCGGGTGAGCAGTTCTTC.

V is TRBV7-3 and J is TRBJ2-1; the match to TRBD2 covers 7 bases. V lost 5 bases, J lost 5 bases, and 6 bases stayed unmatched. The germline V gene has CDR1 SGHTA and CDR2 FQGTGA. There are 14 residues in the CDR3. The CDR3 nucleotides are TGTGCCAGCAGCGTACTAGCGTTCGACAATGAGCAGTTCTTC. Its protein is CASSVLAFDNEQFF.

J is TRBJ2-2 and V is TRBV2, with a weak D call TRBD2 (6 bases). CDR1 is SNHLY, CDR2 FYNNEI, per germline. The ends were cut back, 9 bases at V and 4 bases at J, with 18 bases in the middle. The CDR3 sequence is 15 residues long. This CDR3 is CASGRESGVTGELFF. The CDR3 DNA follows: TGTGCCAGTGGACGGGAGAGTGGGGTCACCGGGGAGCTGTTTTTT. The full variable domain, rest sourced from reference TRBV2 and TRBJ2-2, is EPEVTQTPSHQVTQMGQEVILRCVPISNHLYFYWYRQILGQKVEFLVSFYNNEISEKSEIFDDQFSVERPDGSNFTLKIRSTKLEDSAMYFCASGRESGVTGELFFGEGSRLTVL.

Only a few counts were recorded for this clone. The gene calls are TRBV18 and TRBJ1-2; 7 positions match TRBD1. Unmatched junction bases numbered 5, after V lost 3 bases and J lost 4 bases. Germline CDR1 and CDR2: KGHSH and LQKENI. The CDR3 consists of 14 residues. CDR3 nucleotide sequence: TGTGCCAGCTCACCCGACAGGGAACTCTATGGCTACACCTTC. Translating gives CASSPDRELYGYTF.

V usage is TRBV11-2 and J usage is TRBJ1-1; D is uncertain. The V and J ends lost 4 bases and 1 base respectively, with 7 bases between them. Germline V gene sequence: CDR1 SGHAT, CDR2 FQNNGV. There are 13 residues in the CDR3. The CDR3 loop is CASSSRGNTEAFF. In nucleotides, the CDR3 is TGTGCCAGCAGCTCCAGAGGGAACACTGAAGCTTTCTTT.

This clone occurred a few times. The chain uses TRBV30 and TRBJ2-5, with 10 nucleotides matching TRBD2. Germline CDR1 is GTSNPN and CDR2 is SVGIG (reference sequence). The CDR3 contains 16 residues. Trimming at V came to 4 bases and at J to 4 bases, leaving 12 bases not matched to a gene. The CDR3 DNA is TGTGCCTGGATAGTGGGGCGAAGCGGGGGGGGAGAGACCCAGTACTTC. Translated: CAWIVGRSGGGETQYF.

The rearrangement joins TRBV10-3 to TRBJ2-2; 8 bases agree with TRBD2. V trimming: 7 bases; J trimming: 1 base; junction bases outside the gene matches: 2. CDR1 and CDR2 (germline): ENHRY, SYGVKD. This CDR3 has 14 residues. CDR3 bases: TGTGCCATCACGGCGGGGGGGAACACCGGGGAGCTGTTTTTT. Its protein is CAITAGGNTGELFF.

This clone came up a few times. The rearrangement joins TRBV11-3 to TRBJ2-3; perhaps TRBD2 as D (7 bases). The CDR3 loop spans 15 amino acids. The germline V gene encodes CDR1 SGHNT and CDR2 YENEEA. V lost 8 bases, J lost 5 bases, and 20 bases lay in between. CDR3 loop: CASARGGGAGDTQYF. The CDR3 DNA is TGTGCCAGCGCTAGGGGAGGGGGGGCCGGAGATACGCAGTATTTT.

DNA of the CDR3: TGTGCCAGCAGCAAAAGCGGGGGGGGCACAGATACGCAGTATTTT. As protein: CASSKSGGGTDTQYF. The chain has TRBV7-6 and TRBJ2-3, with 10 bases identical to TRBD2. The CDR3 runs 15 residues. Germline V gene data show CDR1 as SGHVS and CDR2 as FNYEAQ. Unmatched junction bases numbered 3, after V lost 5 bases and J lost 1 base.

The gene calls are TRBV7-2 and TRBJ2-7; 9 nucleotides align to TRBD1. V gave up 5 bases and J gave up 4 bases; unmatched junction bases: 9. This CDR3 comprises 15 residues. Germline values: CDR1 SGHTA, CDR2 FQGNSA. CDR3 nucleotides: TGTGCCAGCAGCCCGAAACCGACAGGGGGGTACGAGCAGTACTTC. This encodes CASSPKPTGGYEQYF.

The J gene is TRBJ2-5, the V gene TRBV30; D remains ambiguous. The end of the DNA aligns better with TRBJ2-7, so the J call may be wrong. In germline, CDR1 is GTSNPN, CDR2 SVGIG (reference sequence). CDR3 length equals 16 residues. Written as DNA, the CDR3 is TGTGCCTGGACCCCCCCTCGTGGCTACCCGACCTACGAGCAGTACTTC. Protein sequence: CAWTPPRGYPTYEQYF.

The genes are TRBV7-3 and TRBJ2-7; TRBD2 matches 7 bases. After removal of 3 bases from V and 5 bases from J, the junction contained 7 bases not matched to a gene. This CDR3 comprises 14 residues. In germline, CDR1 is SGHTA, CDR2 FQGTGA. The CDR3 is CASSLGGASHEQYF. The CDR3 DNA reads TGTGCCAGCAGCTTGGGAGGGGCGTCACACGAGCAGTACTTC.

This clone has just a few counts. The gene calls are TRBV9 and TRBJ2-7, with 9 bases aligning to TRBD1. CDR3 length: 14 amino acids. J was trimmed by 4 bases and V by 3 bases; bases with no gene match: 5. The germline gives CDR1 SGDLS, CDR2 YYNGEE. In DNA, the CDR3 is TGTGCCAGCAGCGCAGGACAGGGGCCGTACGAGCAGTACTTC. Amino acid sequence: CASSAGQGPYEQYF. Full variable domain (remainder filled in from reference TRBV9 and TRBJ2-7): DSGVTQTPKHLITATGQRVTLRCSPRSGDLSVYWYQQSLDQGLQFLIQYYNGEERAKGNILERFSAQQFPDLHSELNLSSLELGDSALYFCASSAGQGPYEQYFGPGTRLTVT.

V and J are TRBV19 and TRBJ1-2; D remains ambiguous. Trimming took off 7 bases at V and 1 base at J, with 7 bases between the two ends. There are 12 residues in the CDR3. The germline V gene encodes CDR1 LNHDA and CDR2 SQIVND (reference sequence). The CDR3 nucleotides are TGTGCCAGTATGAGGAATAACTATGGCTACACCTTC. This gives the protein CASMRNNYGYTF.